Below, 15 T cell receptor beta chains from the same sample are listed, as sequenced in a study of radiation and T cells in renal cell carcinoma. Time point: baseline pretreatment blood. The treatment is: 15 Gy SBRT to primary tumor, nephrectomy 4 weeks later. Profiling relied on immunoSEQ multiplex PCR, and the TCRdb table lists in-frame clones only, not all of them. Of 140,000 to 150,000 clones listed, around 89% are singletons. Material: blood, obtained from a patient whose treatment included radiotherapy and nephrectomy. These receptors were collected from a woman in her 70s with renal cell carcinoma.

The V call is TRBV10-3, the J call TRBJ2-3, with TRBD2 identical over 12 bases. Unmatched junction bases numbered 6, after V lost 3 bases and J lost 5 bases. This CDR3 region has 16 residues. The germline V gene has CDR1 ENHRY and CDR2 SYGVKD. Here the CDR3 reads CAISELAGGRGDTQYF. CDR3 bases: TGTGCCATCAGTGAACTAGCGGGGGGCCGTGGAGATACGCAGTATTTT.

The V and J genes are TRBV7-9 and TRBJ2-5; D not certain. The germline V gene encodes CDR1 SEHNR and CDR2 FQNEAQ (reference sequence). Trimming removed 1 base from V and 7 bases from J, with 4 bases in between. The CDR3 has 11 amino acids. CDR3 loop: CASSLDWTQYF. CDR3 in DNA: TGTGCCAGCAGCTTAGATTGGACCCAGTACTTC.

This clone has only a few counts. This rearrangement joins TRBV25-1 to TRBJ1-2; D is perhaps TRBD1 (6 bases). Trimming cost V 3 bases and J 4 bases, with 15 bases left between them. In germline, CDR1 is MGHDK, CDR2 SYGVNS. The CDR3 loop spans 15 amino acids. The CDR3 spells CASSDLPRGVYGYTF. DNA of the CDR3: TGTGCCAGCAGTGACCTCCCGAGGGGGGTCTATGGCTACACCTTC.

The CDR3 nucleotides are TGTGCCAGCAGTCGCGGGGGGCCCCCAGATACGCAGTATTTT. This gives the protein CASSRGGPPDTQYF. J is TRBJ2-3 and V is TRBV28, with 8 bases lining up with TRBD2. V shed 5 bases and J 4 bases; nucleotides not matched to a gene: 5. Germline V CDR1 and CDR2: MDHEN, SYDVKM. The CDR3 runs 14 residues.

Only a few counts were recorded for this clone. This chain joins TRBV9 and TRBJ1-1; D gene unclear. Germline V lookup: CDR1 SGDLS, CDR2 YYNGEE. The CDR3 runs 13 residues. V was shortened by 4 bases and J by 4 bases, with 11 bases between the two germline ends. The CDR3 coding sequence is TGTGCCAGCAGCCCCTGGGAGGGCACTGAAGCTTTCTTT. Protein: CASSPWEGTEAFF.

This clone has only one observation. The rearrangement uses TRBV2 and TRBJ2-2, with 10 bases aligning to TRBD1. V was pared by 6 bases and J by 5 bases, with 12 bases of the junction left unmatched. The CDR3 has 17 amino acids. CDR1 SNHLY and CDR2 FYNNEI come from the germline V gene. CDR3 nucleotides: TGTGCCAGCAGCAAGACTCAGACAGGGGGCGGGACCGGGGAGCTGTTTTTT. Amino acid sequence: CASSKTQTGGGTGELFF.

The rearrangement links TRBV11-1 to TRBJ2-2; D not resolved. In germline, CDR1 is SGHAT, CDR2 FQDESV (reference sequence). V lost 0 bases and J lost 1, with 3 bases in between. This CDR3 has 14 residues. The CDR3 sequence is CASSLAVNTGELFF. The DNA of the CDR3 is TGTGCCAGCAGCTTAGCAGTGAACACCGGGGAGCTGTTTTTT.

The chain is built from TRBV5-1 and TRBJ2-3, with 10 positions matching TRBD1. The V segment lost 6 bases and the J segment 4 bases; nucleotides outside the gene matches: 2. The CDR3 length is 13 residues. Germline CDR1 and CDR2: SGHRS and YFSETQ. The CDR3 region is CASIGQGADTQYF. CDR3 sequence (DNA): TGCGCCAGCATAGGACAGGGGGCAGATACGCAGTATTTT.

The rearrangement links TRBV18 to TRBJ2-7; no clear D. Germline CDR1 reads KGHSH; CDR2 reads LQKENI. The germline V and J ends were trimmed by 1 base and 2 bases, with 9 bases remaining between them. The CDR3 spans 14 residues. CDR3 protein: CASSPLVSPYEQYF. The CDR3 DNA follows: TGTGCCAGCTCACCACTCGTTAGCCCCTACGAGCAGTACTTC.

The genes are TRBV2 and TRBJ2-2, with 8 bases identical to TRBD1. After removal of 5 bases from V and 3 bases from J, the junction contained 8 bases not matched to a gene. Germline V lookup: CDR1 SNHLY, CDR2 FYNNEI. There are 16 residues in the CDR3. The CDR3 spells CASSSTGGLHTGELFF. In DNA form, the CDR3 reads TGTGCCAGCAGTTCAACAGGGGGTCTACACACCGGGGAGCTGTTTTTT.

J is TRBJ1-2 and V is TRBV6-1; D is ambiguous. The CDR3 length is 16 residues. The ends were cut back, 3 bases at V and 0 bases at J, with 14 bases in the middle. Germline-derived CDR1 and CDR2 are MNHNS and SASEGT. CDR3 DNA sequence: TGTGCCAGCAGTGACCTAGGACTGAAAGCTAACTATGGCTACACCTTC. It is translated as CASSDLGLKANYGYTF.

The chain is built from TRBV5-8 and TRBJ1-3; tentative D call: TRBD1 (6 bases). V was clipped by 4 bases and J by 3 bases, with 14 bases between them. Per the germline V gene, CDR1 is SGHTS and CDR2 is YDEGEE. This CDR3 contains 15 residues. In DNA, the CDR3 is TGTGCCAGCAGCCCCCGGGACACCCATGGAAACACCATATATTTT. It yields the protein CASSPRDTHGNTIYF.

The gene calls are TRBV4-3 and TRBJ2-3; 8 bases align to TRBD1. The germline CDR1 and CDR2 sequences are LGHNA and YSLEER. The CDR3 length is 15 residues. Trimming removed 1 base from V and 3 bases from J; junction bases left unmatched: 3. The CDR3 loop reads CASSQGTGQTDTQYF. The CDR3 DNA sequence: TGCGCCAGCAGCCAAGGGACAGGGCAAACAGATACGCAGTATTTT.

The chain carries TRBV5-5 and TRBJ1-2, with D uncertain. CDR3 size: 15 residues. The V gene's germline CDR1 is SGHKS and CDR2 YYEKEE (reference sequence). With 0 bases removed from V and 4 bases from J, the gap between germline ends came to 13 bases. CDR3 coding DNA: TGTGCCAGCAGCTTGGAGGTCGCCGGCAGCTATGGCTACACCTTC. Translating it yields CASSLEVAGSYGYTF.

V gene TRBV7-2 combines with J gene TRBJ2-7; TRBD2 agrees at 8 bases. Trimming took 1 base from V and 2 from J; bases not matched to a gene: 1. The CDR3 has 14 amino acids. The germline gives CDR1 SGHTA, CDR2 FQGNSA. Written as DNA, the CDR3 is TGTGCCAGCAGCTTAGAGGGACTAGCCTACGAGCAGTACTTC. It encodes CASSLEGLAYEQYF.